These 4 T cell receptor beta chains originate from one sample sequenced in a study of blood T cell repertoires in COVID-19. TCRdb's copy holds only in-frame clones and misses some; the assay was immunoSEQ multiplex PCR. The repertoire holds 70,000 to 95,000 clones, 90% seen once, with around 1.5% in the top ten. Input material: peripheral blood. All receptors derive from a human donor with active COVID-19. The donor label of this sample is uncertain.

This chain connects TRBV7-8 to TRBJ2-7, with 7 bases that match TRBD1. There are 14 residues in the CDR3. From germline, CDR1 is SGHVS and CDR2 FQNEAQ. The V gene end was trimmed by 5 bases and the J gene end by 1 base; junction bases not matched to a gene: 5. DNA of the CDR3: TGTGCCAGCAGCCAGAGACAGGGATCCTACGAGCAGTACTTC. Amino acid sequence: CASSQRQGSYEQYF.

The V and J genes are TRBV7-9 and TRBJ1-4; TRBD1 agrees at 8 bases. The ends lost 1 base at V and 8 bases at J; junction bases unmatched: 6. Germline V lookup: CDR1 SEHNR, CDR2 FQNEAQ (reference sequence). CDR3 size: 15 residues. This chain's CDR3 is CASSLGGRGREKLFF. For the CDR3, the DNA is TGTGCCAGCAGCTTAGGAGGCAGGGGGCGAGAAAAACTGTTTTTT. Full variable domain (missing parts from reference TRBV7-9 and TRBJ1-4): DTGVSQNPRHKITKRGQNVTFRCDPISEHNRLYWYRQTLGQGPEFLTYFQNEAQLEKSRLLSDRFSAERPKGSFSTLEIQRTEQGDSAMYLCASSLGGRGREKLFFGSGTQLSVL.

Ten or more counts support this clone. The CDR3 region is CSVEGLSYEQYF. The CDR3 bases are TGCAGCGTTGAGGGCCTCTCCTACGAGCAGTACTTC. The V call is TRBV29-1, the J call TRBJ2-7; D gene unclear. Germline V gene sequence: CDR1 SQVTM, CDR2 ANQGSEA. The CDR3 covers 12 residues. Trimming removed 3 bases at V and 0 bases at J, with 6 bases between.

The rearrangement joins TRBV7-6 to TRBJ1-5, with 9 bases fitting TRBD1. This CDR3 has 16 residues. The V and J ends lost 3 bases and 4 bases, in that order; junction bases with no gene match: 7. CDR1 is SGHVS and CDR2 is FNYEAQ in the germline V gene. The CDR3 loop reads CASSLEQGALNQPQHF. In nucleotides, the CDR3 is TGTGCCAGCAGCTTGGAACAGGGGGCGCTTAATCAGCCCCAGCATTTT.